These T cell receptor beta chains were read from a single sample in a study of control samples from healthy donors and cancer patients. TCRdb's table, derived via immunoSEQ multiplex PCR, lists solely in-frame clones and lacks some. The sample holds about 270,000 clones, roughly 82% seen once. Sequenced sample: PBMCs. The receptors derive from a woman in her sixties or seventies with lung cancer. Each CDR3 is given with its conserved first and last residue. The D gene is left open where the match is weak. The size entry is marked missing in some rows and otherwise reads once, few, many or a size class.

d_call | j_call | clone_size | v_call | cdr3_nt | cdr3_aa
NA | TRBJ1-5 | NA | TRBV12-3/TRBV12-4 | TGTGCCAGCAGCTCTGCCTTGAATCAGCCCCAGCATTTT | CASSSALNQPQHF
NA | TRBJ2-7 | NA | TRBV19 | TGTGCCAGTAGTATCCTCCTTCCATACGAGCAGTACTTC | CASSILLPYEQYF
NA | TRBJ2-3 | NA | TRBV10-3 | TGTGCCATCAGTGAGTCGATAGATACGCAGTATTTT | CAISESIDTQYF
TRBD2 | TRBJ2-4 | few | TRBV2 | TGTGCCAGCAGTGGCGGGACTAGCGGTATTCAGTACTTC | CASSGGTSGIQYF
TRBD1 | TRBJ2-7 | NA | TRBV28 | TGTGCCAGCAGTTCCATCCAACTTCCCAGGGGGGAGCAGTACTTC | CASSSIQLPRGEQYF
NA | TRBJ1-5 | once | TRBV7-8 | TGTGCCAGCAGCTTAGGAGGAAATAGCAATCAGCCCCAGCATTTT | CASSLGGNSNQPQHF
NA | TRBJ1-6 | NA | TRBV6-5 | TGTGCCAGCAGTTACAGAGGGGGGTCGGGTTCACCCCTCCACTTT | CASSYRGGSGSPLHF
NA | TRBJ2-3 | NA | TRBV5-1 | TGCGCCAGCAGCTTGGGGTCTGTGGCAGATACGCAGTATTTT | CASSLGSVADTQYF
TRBD1 | TRBJ1-4 | once | TRBV9 | TGTGCCAGCAGCGTAGGGACAGGGGGTGGTGAAAAACTGTTTTTT | CASSVGTGGGEKLFF
TRBD1 | TRBJ2-6 | once | TRBV7-2 | TGTGCCAGCAGCTTTCAGGGACAGGCAATCTCTGGGGCCAACGTCCTGACTTTC | CASSFQGQAISGANVLTF
NA | TRBJ2-3 | once | TRBV7-3 | TGTGCCAGCAGCTCAACTCCCATGGGGGATACGCAGTATTTT | CASSSTPMGDTQYF
TRBD1 | TRBJ1-1 | NA | TRBV5-1 | TGCGCCAGCAGCGAGCAACCGGGACAGCTGAACACTGAAGCTTTCTTT | CASSEQPGQLNTEAFF
NA | TRBJ1-1 | NA | TRBV19 | TGTGCCAGTAGTATAGGCGCGGGGAACACTGAAGCTTTCTTT | CASSIGAGNTEAFF
TRBD2 | TRBJ2-1 | NA | TRBV6-6 | TGTGCCAGCAGTCTACTAGCGGGGGGGCGGTCCTACAATGAGCAGTTCTTC | CASSLLAGGRSYNEQFF